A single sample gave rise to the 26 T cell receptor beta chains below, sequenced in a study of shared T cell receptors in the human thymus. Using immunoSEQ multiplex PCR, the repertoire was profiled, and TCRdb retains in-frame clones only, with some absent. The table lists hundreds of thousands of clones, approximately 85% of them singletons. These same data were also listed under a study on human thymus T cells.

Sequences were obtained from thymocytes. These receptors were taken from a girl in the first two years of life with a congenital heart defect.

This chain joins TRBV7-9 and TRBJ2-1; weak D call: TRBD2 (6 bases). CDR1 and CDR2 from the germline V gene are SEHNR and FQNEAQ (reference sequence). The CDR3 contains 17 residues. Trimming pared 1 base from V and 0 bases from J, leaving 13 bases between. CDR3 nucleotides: TGTGCCAGCAGCTTAGATTGGGAGGACCCCTCCTACAATGAGCAGTTCTTC. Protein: CASSLDWEDPSYNEQFF.

The DNA of the CDR3 is TGCGCCAGCAGCCAAGATTGGCTAGCGGGGAATCCTGGGCCACGTGATACGCAGTATTTT. Its translation: CASSQDWLAGNPGPRDTQYF. The V call is TRBV4-3, the J call TRBJ2-3; TRBD2 matches 9 bases. Germline V gene sequence: CDR1 LGHNA, CDR2 YSLEER. Trimming at V came to 0 bases and at J to 6 bases, leaving 19 bases not matched to a gene. This CDR3 comprises 20 residues.

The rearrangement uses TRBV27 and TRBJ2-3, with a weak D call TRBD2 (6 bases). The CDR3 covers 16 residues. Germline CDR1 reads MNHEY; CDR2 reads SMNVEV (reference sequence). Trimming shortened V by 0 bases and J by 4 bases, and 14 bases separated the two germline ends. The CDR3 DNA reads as TGTGCCAGCAGTTTATCCCCCTGGGCTAGCGCAGATACGCAGTATTTT. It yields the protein CASSLSPWASADTQYF.

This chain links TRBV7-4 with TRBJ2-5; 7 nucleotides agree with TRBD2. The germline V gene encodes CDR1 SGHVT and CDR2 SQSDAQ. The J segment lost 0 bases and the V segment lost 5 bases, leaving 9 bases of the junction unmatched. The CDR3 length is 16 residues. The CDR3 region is CASSASGAQNQETQYF. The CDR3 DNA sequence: TGTGCCAGCAGCGCCAGCGGGGCCCAAAACCAAGAGACCCAGTACTTC.

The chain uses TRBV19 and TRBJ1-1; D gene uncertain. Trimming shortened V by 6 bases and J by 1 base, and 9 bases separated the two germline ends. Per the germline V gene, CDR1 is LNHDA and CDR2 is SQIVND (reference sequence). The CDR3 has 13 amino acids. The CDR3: CASSDFRNTEAFF. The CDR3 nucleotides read TGTGCCAGTAGCGACTTCAGGAACACTGAAGCTTTCTTT.

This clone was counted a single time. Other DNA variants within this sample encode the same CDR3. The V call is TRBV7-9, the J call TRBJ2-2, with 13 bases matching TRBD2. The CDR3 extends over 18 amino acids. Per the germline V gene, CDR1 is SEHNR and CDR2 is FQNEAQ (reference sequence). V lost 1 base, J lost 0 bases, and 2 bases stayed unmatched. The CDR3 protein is CASSLGTSGGANTGELFF. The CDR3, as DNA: TGTGCCAGCAGCTTAGGGACTAGCGGGGGCGCGAACACCGGGGAGCTGTTTTTT. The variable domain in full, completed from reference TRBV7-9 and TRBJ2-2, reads DTGVSQNPRHKITKRGQNVTFRCDPISEHNRLYWYRQTLGQGPEFLTYFQNEAQLEKSRLLSDRFSAERPKGSFSTLEIQRTEQGDSAMYLCASSLGTSGGANTGELFFGEGSRLTVL.

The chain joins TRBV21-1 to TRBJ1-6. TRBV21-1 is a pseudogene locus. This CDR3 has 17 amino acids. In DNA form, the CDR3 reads TGTGCCACACGCAAAGTGGTCGCGAGCTCCTATAATTCACCCCTCCACTTT. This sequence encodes CATRKVVASSYNSPLHF.

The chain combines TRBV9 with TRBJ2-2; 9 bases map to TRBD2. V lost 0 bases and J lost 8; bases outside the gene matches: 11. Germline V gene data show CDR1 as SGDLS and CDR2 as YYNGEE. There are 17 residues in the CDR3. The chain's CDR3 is CASSVAGERGALGELFF. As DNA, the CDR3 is TGTGCCAGCAGCGTAGCTGGGGAGCGGGGGGCCCTGGGGGAGCTGTTTTTT.

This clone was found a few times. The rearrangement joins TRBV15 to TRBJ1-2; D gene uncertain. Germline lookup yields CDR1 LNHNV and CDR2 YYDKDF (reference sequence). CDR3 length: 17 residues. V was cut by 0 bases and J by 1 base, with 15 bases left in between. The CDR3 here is CATSREVQAAYNYGYTF. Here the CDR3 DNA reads TGTGCCACCAGCAGAGAAGTCCAAGCCGCCTATAACTATGGCTACACCTTC.

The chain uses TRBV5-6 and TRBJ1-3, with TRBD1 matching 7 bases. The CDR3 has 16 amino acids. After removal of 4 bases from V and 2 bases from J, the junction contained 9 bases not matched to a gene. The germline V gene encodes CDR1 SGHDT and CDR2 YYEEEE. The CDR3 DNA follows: TGTGCCAGCAGCCCATTCAGGGGGGTGGCTGGAAACACCATATATTTT. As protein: CASSPFRGVAGNTIYF.

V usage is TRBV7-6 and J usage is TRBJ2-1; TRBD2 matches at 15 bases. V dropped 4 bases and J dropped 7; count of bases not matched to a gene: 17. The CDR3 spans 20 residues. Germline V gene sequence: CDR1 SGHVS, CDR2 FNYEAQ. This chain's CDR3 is CASSSPRGLAGGRQGNEQFF. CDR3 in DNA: TGTGCCAGCAGCTCCCCCCGGGGACTAGCGGGGGGCCGCCAGGGAAATGAGCAGTTCTTC. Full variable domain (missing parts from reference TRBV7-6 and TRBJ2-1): GAGVSQSPRYKVTKRGQDVALRCDPISGHVSLYWYRQALGQGPEFLTYFNYEAQQDKSGLPNDRFSAERPEGSISTLTIQRTEQRDSAMYRCASSSPRGLAGGRQGNEQFFGPGTRLTVL.

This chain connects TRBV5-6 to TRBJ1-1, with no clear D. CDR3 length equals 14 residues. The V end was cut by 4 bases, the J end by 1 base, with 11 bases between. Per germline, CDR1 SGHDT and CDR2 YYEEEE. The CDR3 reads CASSLVRENTEAFF. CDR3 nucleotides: TGTGCCAGCAGCCTGGTGCGCGAGAACACTGAAGCTTTCTTT.

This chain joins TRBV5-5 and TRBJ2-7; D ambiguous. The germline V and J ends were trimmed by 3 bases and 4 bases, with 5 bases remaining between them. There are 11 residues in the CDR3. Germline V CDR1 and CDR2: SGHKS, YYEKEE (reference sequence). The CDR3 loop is CASSSVYEQYF. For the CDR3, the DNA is TGTGCCAGCAGCTCTGTTTACGAGCAGTACTTC.

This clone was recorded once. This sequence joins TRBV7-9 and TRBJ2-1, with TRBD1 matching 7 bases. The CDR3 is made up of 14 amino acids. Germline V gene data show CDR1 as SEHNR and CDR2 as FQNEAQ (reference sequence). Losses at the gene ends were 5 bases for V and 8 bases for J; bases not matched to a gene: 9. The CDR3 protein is CASSATTGRYEQFF. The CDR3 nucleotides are TGTGCCAGCAGCGCTACGACAGGGCGGTATGAGCAGTTCTTC. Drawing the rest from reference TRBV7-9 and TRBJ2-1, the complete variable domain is DTGVSQNPRHKITKRGQNVTFRCDPISEHNRLYWYRQTLGQGPEFLTYFQNEAQLEKSRLLSDRFSAERPKGSFSTLEIQRTEQGDSAMYLCASSATTGRYEQFFGPGTRLTVL.

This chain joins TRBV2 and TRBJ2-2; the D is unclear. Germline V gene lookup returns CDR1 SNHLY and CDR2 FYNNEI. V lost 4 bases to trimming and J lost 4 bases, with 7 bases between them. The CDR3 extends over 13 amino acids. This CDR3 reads CASSVYSTGELFF. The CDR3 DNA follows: TGTGCCAGCAGTGTGTACAGCACCGGGGAGCTGTTTTTT.

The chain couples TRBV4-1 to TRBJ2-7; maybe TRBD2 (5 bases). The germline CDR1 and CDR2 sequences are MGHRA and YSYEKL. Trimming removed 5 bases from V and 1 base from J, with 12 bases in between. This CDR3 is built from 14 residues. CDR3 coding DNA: TGCGCCAGCAGCACAGAAGCGGTATCCTACGAGCAGTACTTC. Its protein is CASSTEAVSYEQYF.

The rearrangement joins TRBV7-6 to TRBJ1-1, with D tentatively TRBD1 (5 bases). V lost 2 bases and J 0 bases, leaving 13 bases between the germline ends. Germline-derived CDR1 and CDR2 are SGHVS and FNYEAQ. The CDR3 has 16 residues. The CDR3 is CASSLSGLYMNTEAFF. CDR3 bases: TGTGCCAGCAGCTTATCGGGACTATACATGAACACTGAAGCTTTCTTT.

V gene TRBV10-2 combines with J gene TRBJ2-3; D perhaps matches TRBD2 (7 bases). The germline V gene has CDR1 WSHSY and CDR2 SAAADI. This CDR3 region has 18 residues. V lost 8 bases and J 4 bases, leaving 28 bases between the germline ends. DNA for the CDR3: TGCGCCAGCGCGGGGGCGGCGGGGCTCCCTGCACGTCCAGATACGCAGTATTTT. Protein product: CASAGAAGLPARPDTQYF.

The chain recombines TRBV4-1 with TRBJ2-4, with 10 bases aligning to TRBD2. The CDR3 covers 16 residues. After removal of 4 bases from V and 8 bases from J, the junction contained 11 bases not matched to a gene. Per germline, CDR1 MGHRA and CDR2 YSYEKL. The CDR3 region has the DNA TGCGCCAGCAGCCCCGCTAGCGGGGGAGCAGGAGACATTCAGTACTTC. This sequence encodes CASSPASGGAGDIQYF.

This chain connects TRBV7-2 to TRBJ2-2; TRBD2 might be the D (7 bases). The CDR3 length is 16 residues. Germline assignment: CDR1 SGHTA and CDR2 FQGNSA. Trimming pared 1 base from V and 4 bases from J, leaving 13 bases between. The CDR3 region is CASSLVGGAFTGELFF. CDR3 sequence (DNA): TGTGCCAGCAGCTTAGTAGGGGGGGCCTTCACCGGGGAGCTGTTTTTT.

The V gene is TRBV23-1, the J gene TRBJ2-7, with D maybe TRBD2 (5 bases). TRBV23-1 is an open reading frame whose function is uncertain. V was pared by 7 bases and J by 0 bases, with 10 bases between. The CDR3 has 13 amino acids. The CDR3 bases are TGCGCCAGCATTCACACTAGCTCCTACGAGCAGTACTTC. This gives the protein CASIHTSSYEQYF.

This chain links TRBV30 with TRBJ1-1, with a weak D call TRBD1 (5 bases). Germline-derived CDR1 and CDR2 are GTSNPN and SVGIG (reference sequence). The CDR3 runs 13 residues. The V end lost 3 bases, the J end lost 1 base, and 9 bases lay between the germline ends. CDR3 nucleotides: TGTGCCTGGAGCGGGACTACGAACACTGAAGCTTTCTTT. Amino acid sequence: CAWSGTTNTEAFF.

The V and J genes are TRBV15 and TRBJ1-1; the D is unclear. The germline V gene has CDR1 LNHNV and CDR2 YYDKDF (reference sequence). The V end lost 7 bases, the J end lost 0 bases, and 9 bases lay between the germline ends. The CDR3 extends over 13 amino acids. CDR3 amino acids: CATKIAMNTEAFF. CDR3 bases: TGTGCCACCAAAATCGCGATGAACACTGAAGCTTTCTTT.

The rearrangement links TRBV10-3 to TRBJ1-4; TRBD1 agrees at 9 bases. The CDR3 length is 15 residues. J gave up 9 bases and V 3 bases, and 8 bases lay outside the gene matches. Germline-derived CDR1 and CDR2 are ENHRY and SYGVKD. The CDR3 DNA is TGTGCCATCAGTGATGCGGGACAGGGTGGAAAAAAACTGTTTTTT. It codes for CAISDAGQGGKKLFF.

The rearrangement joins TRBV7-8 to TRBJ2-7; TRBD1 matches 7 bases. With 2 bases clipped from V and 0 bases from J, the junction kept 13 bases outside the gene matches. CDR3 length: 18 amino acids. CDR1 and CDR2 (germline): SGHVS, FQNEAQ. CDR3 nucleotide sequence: TGTGCCAGCAGCTTAATCCGCTGGACCTGGGACAGCTCCTACGAGCAGTACTTC. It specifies CASSLIRWTWDSSYEQYF.

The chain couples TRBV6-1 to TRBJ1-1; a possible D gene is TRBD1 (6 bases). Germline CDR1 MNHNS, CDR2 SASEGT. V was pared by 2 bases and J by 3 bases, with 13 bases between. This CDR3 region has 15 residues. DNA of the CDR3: TGTGCCAGCAGTGAAAGGAGCCCAGGGGACACTGAAGCTTTCTTT. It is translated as CASSERSPGDTEAFF.